The entry below describes one TCR beta chain. Its cognate antigen is unknown. TCRdb's table, derived via immunoSEQ multiplex PCR, lists solely in-frame clones and lacks some. The sample includes 180,000 or so clones, 85% to 90% of them seen just once. The sample is drawn from a study of T cell responses to AZD1222 COVID-19 vaccine. Study-level findings and limits: The sample set comprised mostly white British donors with more females, and clonal diversity was possibly underestimated. Increased Spike-specific TCR breadth and depth were observed after two AZD1222 doses.

Trimming left V 4 bases short and J 5 bases short, with 9 bases between. Germline loops: CDR1 DFQATT, CDR2 SNEGSKA (reference sequence). The CDR3 has 11 amino acids. This TCR was sampled from an adult who received the MenACWY meningococcal vaccine as a control. Specimen: peripheral blood, collected 28 days after the second dose of the MenACWY control vaccine. The chain is built from TRBV20-1 and TRBJ2-7; D gene uncertain. The CDR3 reads CSATGVHEQYF. CDR3 nucleotide sequence: TGCAGTGCTACCGGAGTTCACGAGCAGTACTTC.